The rows below give T cell receptor beta chains drawn from one sample of a study of T cells in Graves' hyperthyroidism and ophthalmopathy. TCRdb fed the multiplex PCR reads into MiXCR, producing one record per CDR3 protein. The table lists some 700,000 distinct CDR3 sequences, 17% of them singletons, with roughly a sixth in the top ten. The sequencing input was blood. These receptors came from a man aged 50 to 59 with Graves' hyperthyroidism. Both conserved end residues are part of each CDR3. D genes are given only for firm matches. The size of a clone is reported for some rows only, either as once, few or many, or as a class for expanded clones.

cdr3_aa: CSALGGEFAEAFF
cdr3_nt: TGCAGTGCTCTAGGGGGCGAATTCGCTGAAGCTTTCTTT
j_call: TRBJ1-1
clone_size: .
v_call: TRBV20-1
d_call: TRBD1

cdr3_aa: CATASGGAGNQPQHF
cdr3_nt: TGTGCCACCGCAAGCGGCGGGGCTGGCAATCAGCCCCAGCATTTT
j_call: TRBJ1-5
clone_size: many
v_call: TRBV24-1
d_call: .

cdr3_aa: CASRGQGANEQYF
cdr3_nt: TGTGCCAGCAGGGGACAGGGGGCGAACGAGCAGTACTTC
j_call: TRBJ2-7
clone_size: many
v_call: TRBV27
d_call: TRBD1

cdr3_aa: CASSLRDRPSPLHF
cdr3_nt: TGTGCCAGCAGTCTCCGGGACAGACCTTCACCCCTCCACTTT
j_call: TRBJ1-6
clone_size: many
v_call: TRBV27
d_call: TRBD1

cdr3_aa: CASSQDSYSYNEQFF
cdr3_nt: TGTGCCAGCAGCCAAGACAGTTACTCCTACAATGAGCAGTTCTTC
j_call: TRBJ2-1
clone_size: .
v_call: TRBV3-1
d_call: .

cdr3_aa: CASSQGSTGNTGELFF
cdr3_nt: TGTGCCAGCAGCCAAGGGTCGACAGGGAACACCGGGGAGCTGTTTTTT
j_call: TRBJ2-2
clone_size: many
v_call: TRBV3-1
d_call: .

cdr3_aa: CATSDRLGQPQHF
cdr3_nt: TGTGCCACCAGTGACCGCCTAGGTCAGCCCCAGCATTTT
j_call: TRBJ1-5
clone_size: few
v_call: TRBV24-1
d_call: .

cdr3_aa: CASSPQAGATVAFF
cdr3_nt: TGTGCCAGCAGCCCCCAGGCCGGGGCCACGGTAGCTTTCTTT
j_call: TRBJ1-1
clone_size: many
v_call: TRBV7-3
d_call: .

cdr3_aa: CASRITGTGIYGYTF
cdr3_nt: TGTGCCAGCAGGATTACCGGGACAGGGATCTATGGCTACACCTTC
j_call: TRBJ1-2
clone_size: .
v_call: TRBV28
d_call: TRBD1

cdr3_aa: CASRVREPPYEQYF
cdr3_nt: TGTGCCAGCAGAGTACGGGAGCCACCCTACGAGCAGTACTTC
j_call: TRBJ2-7
clone_size: many
v_call: TRBV28
d_call: .

cdr3_aa: CAWRGHNTEAFF
cdr3_nt: TGTGCCTGGAGGGGGCACAACACTGAAGCTTTCTTT
j_call: TRBJ1-1
clone_size: many
v_call: TRBV30
d_call: .

cdr3_aa: CASTPAGLADTQYF
cdr3_nt: TGTGCCAGCACCCCCGCGGGCTTGGCAGATACGCAGTATTTT
j_call: TRBJ2-3
clone_size: few
v_call: TRBV12-3/TRBV12-4
d_call: .

cdr3_aa: CSARVPGGGRSPLHF
cdr3_nt: TGCAGTGCTAGAGTACCAGGGGGCGGTCGCTCACCCCTCCACTTT
j_call: TRBJ1-6
clone_size: many
v_call: TRBV20-1
d_call: TRBD1

cdr3_aa: CASSYAGQSSYNEQFF
cdr3_nt: TGTGCCAGCAGTTACGCGGGACAGAGCTCCTACAATGAGCAGTTCTTC
j_call: TRBJ2-1
clone_size: once
v_call: TRBV6-9
d_call: .

cdr3_aa: CATRTSGSIDTGELFF
cdr3_nt: TGTGCCACCAGGACTAGCGGGAGTATCGACACCGGGGAGCTGTTTTTT
j_call: TRBJ2-2
clone_size: few
v_call: TRBV10-3
d_call: TRBD2

cdr3_aa: CASSSLGQGGLPFF
cdr3_nt: TGTGCCAGCAGCTCCTTGGGACAGGGGGGCCTGCCGTTCTTC
j_call: TRBJ2-1
clone_size: many
v_call: TRBV7-8
d_call: TRBD1

cdr3_aa: CASSLLGLEDNEQFF
cdr3_nt: TGTGCCAGCAGTTTATTGGGACTAGAGGATAATGAGCAGTTCTTC
j_call: TRBJ2-1
clone_size: .
v_call: TRBV27
d_call: TRBD2

cdr3_aa: CASSYWTSGSETQYF
cdr3_nt: TGTGCCAGCAGCTATTGGACTAGCGGGAGTGAGACCCAGTACTTC
j_call: TRBJ2-5
clone_size: .
v_call: TRBV3-1
d_call: TRBD2

cdr3_aa: CSAAGTSLSGDLFF
cdr3_nt: TGCAGTGCTGCCGGGACTAGCCTCTCCGGGGATCTGTTTTTT
j_call: TRBJ2-2
clone_size: .
v_call: TRBV20-1
d_call: TRBD2

cdr3_aa: CASSLPGLAGSDEQFF
cdr3_nt: TGTGCCAGCAGCCTACCGGGACTAGCGGGATCGGATGAGCAGTTCTTC
j_call: TRBJ2-1
clone_size: few
v_call: TRBV7-3
d_call: TRBD2

cdr3_aa: CASSPREAVPSGELFF
cdr3_nt: TGTGCCAGCAGCCCTAGGGAGGCTGTCCCATCCGGGGAGCTGTTTTTT
j_call: TRBJ2-2
clone_size: few
v_call: TRBV7-6
d_call: .

cdr3_aa: CASEGGSRQETQYF
cdr3_nt: TGTGCCAGCGAGGGCGGTTCCAGGCAGGAGACCCAGTACTTC
j_call: TRBJ2-5
clone_size: .
v_call: TRBV2
d_call: .

cdr3_aa: CATPGNREGRTGELFF
cdr3_nt: TGTGCCACCCCGGGGAATCGGGAGGGCCGGACCGGGGAGCTGTTTTTT
j_call: TRBJ2-2
clone_size: .
v_call: TRBV6-1
d_call: TRBD2

cdr3_aa: CASSSGLNNQPQHF
cdr3_nt: TGTGCCAGCAGCTCGGGCCTCAACAATCAGCCCCAGCATTTT
j_call: TRBJ1-5
clone_size: many
v_call: TRBV7-2
d_call: .

cdr3_aa: CASSFGGRRDSEQYF
cdr3_nt: TGTGCCAGCAGCTTCGGCGGGAGAAGGGACTCCGAGCAGTACTTC
j_call: TRBJ2-7
clone_size: many
v_call: TRBV11-2
d_call: TRBD2

cdr3_aa: CASSPASPGQLSAGRKTGELFF
cdr3_nt: TGTGCCAGCTCACCAGCATCCCCGGGACAACTTAGCGCGGGAAGAAAAACCGGGGAGCTGTTTTTT
j_call: TRBJ2-2
clone_size: .
v_call: TRBV18
d_call: .

cdr3_aa: CASNTARGYEQYF
cdr3_nt: TGTGCCAGTAATACAGCGAGGGGCTACGAGCAGTACTTC
j_call: TRBJ2-7
clone_size: .
v_call: TRBV19
d_call: .

cdr3_aa: CASRDFGHAGNTIYF
cdr3_nt: TGTGCCAGCAGAGACTTCGGACATGCCGGAAACACCATATATTTT
j_call: TRBJ1-3
clone_size: many
v_call: TRBV28
d_call: .

cdr3_aa: CASSIRGFQPQHF
cdr3_nt: TGTGCCAGCAGCATCAGAGGTTTTCAGCCCCAGCATTTT
j_call: TRBJ1-5
clone_size: .
v_call: TRBV13
d_call: .

cdr3_aa: CASSLGGNIVGEQFF
cdr3_nt: TGTGCCAGCAGTTTAGGCGGGAACATCGTCGGTGAGCAGTTCTTC
j_call: TRBJ2-1
clone_size: few
v_call: TRBV27
d_call: .

cdr3_aa: CASSPSTPNTGELFF
cdr3_nt: TGTGCCAGCTCACCAAGCACGCCGAACACCGGGGAGCTGTTTTTT
j_call: TRBJ2-2
clone_size: once
v_call: TRBV18
d_call: .

cdr3_aa: CATSDPDYSGANVLTF
cdr3_nt: TGTGCCACCAGTGATCCCGACTACTCTGGGGCCAACGTCCTGACTTTC
j_call: TRBJ2-6
clone_size: .
v_call: TRBV24-1
d_call: .

cdr3_aa: CASSLGTSGMGETQYF
cdr3_nt: TGTGCCAGCAGCTTAGGGACTAGCGGGATGGGTGAGACCCAGTACTTC
j_call: TRBJ2-5
clone_size: many
v_call: TRBV7-2
d_call: TRBD2

cdr3_aa: CASRRTDYPYEQYF
cdr3_nt: TGTGCCAGCAGGCGGACGGATTACCCCTACGAGCAGTACTTC
j_call: TRBJ2-7
clone_size: many
v_call: TRBV25-1
d_call: .

cdr3_aa: CASSHFGAGGPDTQYF
cdr3_nt: TGTGCCAGCAGTCACTTCGGGGCGGGAGGCCCAGATACGCAGTATTTT
j_call: TRBJ2-3
clone_size: .
v_call: TRBV6-1
d_call: TRBD2

cdr3_aa: CASSVVPDRVSGELFF
cdr3_nt: TGTGCCAGCAGCGTGGTCCCGGACAGGGTCAGCGGGGAGCTGTTTTTT
j_call: TRBJ2-2
clone_size: few
v_call: TRBV9
d_call: TRBD1

cdr3_aa: CASSGNVGGLAGVFFNEQFF
cdr3_nt: TGTGCCAGCAGTGGAAATGTCGGAGGACTAGCGGGGGTTTTTTTCAATGAGCAGTTCTTC
j_call: TRBJ2-1
clone_size: many
v_call: TRBV2
d_call: TRBD2